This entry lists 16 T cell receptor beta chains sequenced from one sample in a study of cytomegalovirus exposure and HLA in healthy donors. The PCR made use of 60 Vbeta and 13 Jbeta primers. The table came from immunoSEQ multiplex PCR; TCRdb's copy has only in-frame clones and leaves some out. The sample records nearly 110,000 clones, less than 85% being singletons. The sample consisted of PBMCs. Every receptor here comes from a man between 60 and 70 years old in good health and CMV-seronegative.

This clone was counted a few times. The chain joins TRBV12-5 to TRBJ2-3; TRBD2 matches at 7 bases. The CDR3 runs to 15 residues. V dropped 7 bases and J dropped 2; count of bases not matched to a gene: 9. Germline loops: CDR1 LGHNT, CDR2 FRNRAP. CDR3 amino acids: CASATGDYHTDTQYF. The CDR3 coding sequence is TGTGCTAGTGCCACGGGGGACTATCACACAGATACGCAGTATTTT.

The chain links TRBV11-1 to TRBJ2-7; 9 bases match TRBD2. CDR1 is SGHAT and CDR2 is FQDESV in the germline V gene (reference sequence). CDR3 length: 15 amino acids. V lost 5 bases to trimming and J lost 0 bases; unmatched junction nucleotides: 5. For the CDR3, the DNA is TGTGCCAGCAGCCCTAGCGGGGTAAGCTCCTACGAGCAGTACGTC. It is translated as CASSPSGVSSYEQYV.

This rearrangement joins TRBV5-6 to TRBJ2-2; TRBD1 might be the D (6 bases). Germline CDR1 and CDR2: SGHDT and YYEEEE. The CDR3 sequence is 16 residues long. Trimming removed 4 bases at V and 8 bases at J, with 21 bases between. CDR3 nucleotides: TGTGCCAGCAGCCCGCCAGGAGGCAGGGGAGCGGGGGAGCTGTTTTTT. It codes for CASSPPGGRGAGELFF.

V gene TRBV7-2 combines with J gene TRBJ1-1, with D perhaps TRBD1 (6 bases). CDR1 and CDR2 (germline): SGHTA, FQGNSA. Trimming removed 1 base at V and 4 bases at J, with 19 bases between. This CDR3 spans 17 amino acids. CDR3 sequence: CASSLVAPGVVSTEAFF. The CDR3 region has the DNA TGTGCCAGCAGCTTAGTAGCCCCAGGGGTCGTGAGCACTGAAGCTTTCTTT.

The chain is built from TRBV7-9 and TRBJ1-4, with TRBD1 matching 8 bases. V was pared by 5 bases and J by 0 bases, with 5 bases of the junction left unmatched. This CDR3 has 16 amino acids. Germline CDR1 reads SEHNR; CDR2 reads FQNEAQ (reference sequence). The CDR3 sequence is CASSPTGAATNEKLFF. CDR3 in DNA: TGTGCCAGCAGCCCGACAGGGGCTGCAACTAATGAAAAACTGTTTTTT.

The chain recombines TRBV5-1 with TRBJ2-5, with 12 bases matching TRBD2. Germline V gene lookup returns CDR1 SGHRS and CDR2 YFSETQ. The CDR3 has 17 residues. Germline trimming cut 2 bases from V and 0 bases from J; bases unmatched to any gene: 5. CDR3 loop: CASSLGRLAGDQETQYF. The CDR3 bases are TGCGCCAGCAGCTTAGGCCGACTAGCGGGGGACCAAGAGACCCAGTACTTC. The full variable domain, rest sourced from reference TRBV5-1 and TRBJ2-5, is KAGVTQTPRYLIKTRGQQVTLSCSPISGHRSVSWYQQTPGQGLQFLFEYFSETQRNKGNFPGRFSGRQFSNSRSEMNVSTLELGDSALYLCASSLGRLAGDQETQYFGPGTRLLVL.

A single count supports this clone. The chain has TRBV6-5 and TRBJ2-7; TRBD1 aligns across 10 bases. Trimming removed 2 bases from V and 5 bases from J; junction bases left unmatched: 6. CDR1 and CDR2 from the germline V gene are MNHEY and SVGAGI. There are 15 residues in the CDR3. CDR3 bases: TGTGCCAGCAGTTACACCAGACAGGGGGCACACGAGCAGTACTTC. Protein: CASSYTRQGAHEQYF.

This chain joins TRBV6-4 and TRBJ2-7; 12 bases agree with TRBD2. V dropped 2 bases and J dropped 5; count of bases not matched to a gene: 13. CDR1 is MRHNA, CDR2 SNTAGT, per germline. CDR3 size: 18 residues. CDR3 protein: CASSDGLAGGSRSDEQYV. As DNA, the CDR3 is TGTGCCAGCAGTGACGGGCTAGCGGGGGGGTCTCGGAGCGACGAGCAGTACGTC.

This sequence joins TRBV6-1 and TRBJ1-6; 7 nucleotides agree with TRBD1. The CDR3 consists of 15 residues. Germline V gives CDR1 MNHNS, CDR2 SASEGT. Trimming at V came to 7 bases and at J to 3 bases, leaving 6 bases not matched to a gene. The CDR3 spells CASNPDRDYNSPLHF. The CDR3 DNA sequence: TGTGCCAGCAACCCCGACAGGGACTATAATTCACCCCTCCACTTT.

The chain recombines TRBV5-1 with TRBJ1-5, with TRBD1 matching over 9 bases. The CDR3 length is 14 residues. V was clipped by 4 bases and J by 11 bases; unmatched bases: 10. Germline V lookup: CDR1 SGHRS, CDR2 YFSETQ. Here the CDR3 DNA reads TGCGCCAGCAGCCCTGGGACAGGGAACGGGGCCCAGCATTTT. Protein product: CASSPGTGNGAQHF.

CDR3 DNA sequence: TGCGCCAGCAGCCCTTCGTCAGGTTTGTACACTGAAGCTTTCTTT. Translation gives CASSPSSGLYTEAFF. This chain connects TRBV5-1 to TRBJ1-1; D ambiguous. The CDR3 length is 15 residues. The V end was cut by 4 bases, the J end by 3 bases, with 16 bases between. CDR1 and CDR2 from the germline V gene are SGHRS and YFSETQ.

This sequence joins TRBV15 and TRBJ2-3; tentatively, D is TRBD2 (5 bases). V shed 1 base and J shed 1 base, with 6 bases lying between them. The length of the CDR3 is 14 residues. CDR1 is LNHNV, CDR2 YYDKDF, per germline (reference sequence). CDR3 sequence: CATSRGRGTDTQYF. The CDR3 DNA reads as TGTGCCACCAGCAGAGGGCGGGGCACAGATACGCAGTATTTT.

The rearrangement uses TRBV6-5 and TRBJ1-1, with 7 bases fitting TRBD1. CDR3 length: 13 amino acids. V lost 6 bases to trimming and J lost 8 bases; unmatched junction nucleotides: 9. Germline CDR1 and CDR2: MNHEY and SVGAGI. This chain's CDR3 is CASRPGQSVEAFF. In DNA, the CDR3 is TGTGCCAGCAGACCGGGACAGAGTGTGGAAGCTTTCTTT.

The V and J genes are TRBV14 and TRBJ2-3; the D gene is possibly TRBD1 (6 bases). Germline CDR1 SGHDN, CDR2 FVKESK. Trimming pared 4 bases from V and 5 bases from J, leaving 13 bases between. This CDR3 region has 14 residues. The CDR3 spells CASSLRTVKDTQYF. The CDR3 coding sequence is TGTGCCAGCAGCCTTCGGACAGTAAAAGATACGCAGTATTTT.

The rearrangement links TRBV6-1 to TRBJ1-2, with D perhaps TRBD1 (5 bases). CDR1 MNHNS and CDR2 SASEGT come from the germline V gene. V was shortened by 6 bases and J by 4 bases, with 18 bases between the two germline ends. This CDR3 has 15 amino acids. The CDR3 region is CASRPVPTGPYGYTF. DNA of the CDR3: TGTGCCAGCAGGCCCGTCCCAACAGGTCCCTATGGCTACACCTTC.

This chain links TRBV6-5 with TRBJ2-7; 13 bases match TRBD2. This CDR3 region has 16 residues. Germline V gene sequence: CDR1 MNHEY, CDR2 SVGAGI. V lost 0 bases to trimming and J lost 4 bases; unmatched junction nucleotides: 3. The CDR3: CASSYSTSGGMYEQYF. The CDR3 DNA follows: TGTGCCAGCAGTTACTCGACTAGCGGGGGGATGTACGAGCAGTACTTC.